These 14 T cell receptor beta chains originate from one sample sequenced in a study of post-analysis software for immune sequencing data. Study results and caveats: A handful of TRBV segments appeared more often in patients than in controls, and TRBV5-6, TRBV5-1 and TRBV20-1 were among these.

Unique molecular identifiers tagged the TCR beta cDNA libraries. MiXCR was run by TCRdb on the PCR reads, yielding one entry per CDR3 protein. The sample contains hundreds of thousands of distinct CDR3 sequences, 59% of which appear only once. No cognate antigen is known for these TCRs. The specimen was blood. These receptors came from a girl aged 2 to 9 with multiple sclerosis.

The chain couples TRBV12-3 or TRBV12-4 to TRBJ2-5; D is ambiguous. The J call is doubtful: the DNA matches TRBJ2-7 better. The CDR3 is 15 amino acids. The DNA for the CDR3 is TGTGCCAGCAGTTTCTCGGGCTCGACGGCCTACGAGCAGTACTTC. It yields the protein CASSFSGSTAYEQYF.

This chain links TRBV5-1 with TRBJ2-3; D possibly corresponds to TRBD1 (5 bases). The CDR3 contains 13 residues. Looked up from germline, CDR1 is SGHRS and CDR2 is YFSETQ. V dropped 6 bases and J dropped 6 bases, with 14 bases sitting between them. CDR3 DNA: TGCGCCAGCATCGCCACAGGTACCGATACGCAGTATTTT. Amino acids: CASIATGTDTQYF.

This chain uses TRBV20-1 with TRBJ1-5, with TRBD1 identical over 8 bases. The V and J ends lost 7 bases and 2 bases, in that order; junction bases with no gene match: 4. The CDR3 runs 13 residues. Germline-derived CDR1 and CDR2 are DFQATT and SNEGSKA (reference sequence). CDR3 sequence reads: CSVSGQGNQPQHF. DNA for the CDR3: TGCAGTGTATCGGGACAGGGCAATCAGCCCCAGCATTTT.

CDR3 nucleotides: TGTGCCAGCAGTTATCGAAGGGCCTTGGGGCACGAGCAGTACTTC. Amino acid sequence: CASSYRRALGHEQYF. The V call is TRBV6-2 or TRBV6-3, the J call TRBJ2-5; TRBD1 is a possible D gene (5 bases). The end of the DNA is better explained by TRBJ2-7, so the J call may be wrong. The CDR3 spans 15 residues. Germline assignment: CDR1 MNHEY and CDR2 SVGEGT.

The chain is built from TRBV7-2 and TRBJ2-5; D gene uncertain. Trimming stripped 5 bases from V and 0 bases from J, with 4 bases between. Germline V gives CDR1 SGHTA, CDR2 FQGNSA. The CDR3 has 12 residues. This CDR3 is CASSANQETQYF. The CDR3 DNA sequence: TGTGCCAGCAGCGCCAACCAAGAGACCCAGTACTTC.

CDR3 sequence: CSVEDRPGMGAFF. The DNA of the CDR3 is TGCAGCGTTGAAGATCGGCCAGGAATGGGAGCTTTCTTT. This chain links TRBV29-1 with TRBJ1-1; D call uncertain. CDR1 is SQVTM, CDR2 ANQGSEA, per germline. This CDR3 comprises 13 residues. Trimming took off 0 bases at V and 10 bases at J, with 15 bases between the two ends.

V gene TRBV7-9 combines with J gene TRBJ1-6; no clear D. The germline gives CDR1 SEHNR, CDR2 FQNEAQ (reference sequence). The ends were cut back, 1 base at V and 5 bases at J, with 0 bases in the middle. The CDR3 extends over 12 amino acids. The CDR3 nucleotides are TGTGCCAGCAGCTTAGATAATTCACCCCTCCACTTT. Protein: CASSLDNSPLHF.

The CDR3 spells CASRPSGGGYNEQFF. CDR3 DNA sequence: TGTGCCAGCAGACCTAGCGGGGGAGGCTACAATGAGCAGTTCTTC. The chain couples TRBV6-2 or TRBV6-3 to TRBJ2-1; 10 nucleotides align to TRBD2. Unmatched junction bases numbered 5, after V lost 6 bases and J lost 3 bases. The CDR3 length is 15 residues. Germline V gene sequence: CDR1 MNHEY, CDR2 SVGEGT.

Here the CDR3 reads CASSSLPGLAGRADTQYF. The CDR3 DNA reads as TGTGCCAGCAGTTCGCTACCGGGACTAGCGGGGAGGGCAGATACGCAGTATTTT. This chain uses TRBV27 with TRBJ2-3; 13 positions match TRBD2. This CDR3 is 18 amino acids long. Germline lookup yields CDR1 MNHEY and CDR2 SMNVEV (reference sequence). Unmatched junction bases numbered 11, after V lost 4 bases and J lost 4 bases.

This clonotype appeared a few times. The genes are TRBV5-5 and TRBJ2-7; 7 bases are shared with TRBD1. The CDR3 extends over 14 amino acids. Germline V gives CDR1 SGHKS, CDR2 YYEKEE (reference sequence). Trimming removed 3 bases from V and 4 bases from J; junction bases left unmatched: 7. This CDR3 is CASSWRGGSYEQYF. The CDR3 DNA sequence: TGTGCCAGCAGCTGGCGAGGGGGCAGTTACGAGCAGTACTTC. Variable domain in full (rest from reference TRBV5-5 and TRBJ2-7): DAGVTQSPTHLIKTRGQQVTLRCSPISGHKSVSWYQQVLGQGPQFIFQYYEKEERGRGNFPDRFSARQFPNYSSELNVNALLLGDSALYLCASSWRGGSYEQYFGPGTRLTVT.

The CDR3 is CASSFSGAAYEQYF. CDR3 DNA: TGTGCCAGCAGCTTTAGCGGGGCCGCCTACGAGCAGTACTTC. The chain employs TRBV7-2 and TRBJ2-7, with 8 bases fitting TRBD2. The CDR3 totals 14 residues. V was clipped by 3 bases and J by 2 bases; unmatched bases: 3. Germline V gene data show CDR1 as SGHTA and CDR2 as FQGNSA.

This clonotype was seen a few times. The chain joins TRBV7-9 to TRBJ1-5, with a weak D call TRBD1 (5 bases). The CDR3 totals 17 residues. V was clipped by 1 base and J by 1 base, with 14 bases between them. CDR1 is SEHNR, CDR2 FQNEAQ, per germline (reference sequence). CDR3 in amino acids: CASSLEAGLGSNQPQHF. The CDR3 nucleotides read TGTGCCAGCAGCTTAGAAGCAGGGTTGGGGAGCAATCAGCCCCAGCATTTT.

J is TRBJ2-1 and V is TRBV20-1; a weak D match, TRBD1 (5 bases). V was clipped by 1 base and J by 10 bases, with 11 bases between them. Germline V gene lookup returns CDR1 DFQATT and CDR2 SNEGSKA (reference sequence). The CDR3 extends over 12 amino acids. The CDR3 spells CSARGGRQEQFF. CDR3 nucleotide sequence: TGCAGTGCTAGAGGGGGCCGACAGGAGCAGTTCTTC.

The rearrangement links TRBV2 to TRBJ2-3, with 9 bases identical to TRBD1. The germline CDR1 and CDR2 sequences are SNHLY and FYNNEI. V was pared by 6 bases and J by 4 bases, with 5 bases of the junction left unmatched. The CDR3 contains 14 residues. In nucleotides, the CDR3 is TGTGCCAGCAGAGACCGACAGGGGGCAGATACGCAGTATTTT. As protein: CASRDRQGADTQYF.